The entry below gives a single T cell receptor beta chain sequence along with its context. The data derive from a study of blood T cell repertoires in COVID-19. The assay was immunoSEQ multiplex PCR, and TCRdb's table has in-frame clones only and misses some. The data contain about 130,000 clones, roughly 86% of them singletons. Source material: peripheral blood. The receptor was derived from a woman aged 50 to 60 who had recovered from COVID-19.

The CDR3 DNA reads as TGTGCCACACAAGACAGGGCCTATGGCTACACCTTC. This gives the protein CATQDRAYGYTF. This chain joins TRBV15 and TRBJ1-2; 7 nucleotides line up with TRBD1. This CDR3 has 12 amino acids. V was pared by 9 bases and J by 4 bases, with 5 bases of the junction left unmatched. Germline-derived CDR1 and CDR2 are LNHNV and YYDKDF (reference sequence). Variable domain in full (rest from reference TRBV15 and TRBJ1-2): DAMVIQNPRYQVTQFGKPVTLSCSQTLNHNVMYWYQQKSSQAPKLLFHYYDKDFNNEADTPDNFQSRRPNTSFCFLDIRSPGLGDTAMYLCATQDRAYGYTFGSGTRLTVV.